Shown below are 32 T cell receptor beta chains from a single sample sequenced in a study of shared T cell receptors in the human thymus. Data came from immunoSEQ multiplex PCR; TCRdb stores just in-frame clones and leaves some out. The sample has about 380,000 clones; over 90% are singletons. Sequencing was done on a sample of thymocytes. These receptors all come from a human donor.

J is TRBJ1-1 and V is TRBV28, with D hard to call. Trimming took off 6 bases at V and 11 bases at J, with 10 bases between the two ends. The CDR3 sequence is 10 residues long. Germline V gene lookup returns CDR1 MDHEN and CDR2 SYDVKM. CDR3 in DNA: TGTGCCAGCAGGGGTCACGGGGCTTTCTTT. This translates into CASRGHGAFF.

The chain carries TRBV28 and TRBJ1-5; unclear D gene. V lost 3 bases, J lost 7 bases, and 22 bases lay in between. Germline-derived CDR1 and CDR2 are MDHEN and SYDVKM. CDR3 length: 17 amino acids. The CDR3, as DNA: TGTGCCAGCAGTTTTACCCCCTCGGGAAGGAGGGTACAGCCCCAGCATTTT. Protein: CASSFTPSGRRVQPQHF.

This clone showed up just once. V and J are TRBV4-2 and TRBJ2-1, with D possibly being TRBD2 (5 bases). The CDR3 length is 13 residues. Trimming removed 8 bases from V and 9 bases from J, with 17 bases in between. Germline CDR1 reads LGHNA; CDR2 reads YNFKEQ. For the CDR3, the DNA is TGTGCCAGCCTCGGGGTGGGAGTGGGTGAGCAGTTCTTC. The encoded protein is CASLGVGVGEQFF.

The chain uses TRBV14 and TRBJ2-1, with no clear D. Between the trimmed V and J ends, which lost 1 base and 6 bases, there was a span of 10 bases. This CDR3 has 14 amino acids. From germline, CDR1 is SGHDN and CDR2 FVKESK. CDR3 sequence reads: CASSQGFRINEQFF. The CDR3 nucleotides are TGTGCCAGCAGCCAAGGTTTCCGGATCAATGAGCAGTTCTTC.

V gene TRBV5-1 combines with J gene TRBJ2-7, with TRBD1 as a possible D gene (5 bases). The germline V gene has CDR1 SGHRS and CDR2 YFSETQ. The CDR3 length is 11 residues. Between the trimmed V and J ends, which lost 4 bases and 7 bases, there was a span of 9 bases. CDR3 loop: CASSLGQEQYF. The CDR3 DNA sequence: TGCGCCAGCAGCCTTGGACAAGAGCAGTACTTC.

The rearrangement links TRBV30 to TRBJ2-1; D remains ambiguous. This CDR3 is 17 amino acids long. Per germline, CDR1 GTSNPN and CDR2 SVGIG (reference sequence). The ends were cut back, 5 bases at V and 3 bases at J, with 23 bases in the middle. The CDR3 DNA follows: TGTGCCTGGTTTCCATTTTATGTCCAATGGCGCTACAATGAGCAGTTCTTC. Amino acid sequence: CAWFPFYVQWRYNEQFF.

V is TRBV30 and J is TRBJ2-1, with 11 nucleotides matching TRBD2. The germline gives CDR1 GTSNPN, CDR2 SVGIG (reference sequence). The CDR3 length is 19 residues. V was clipped by 6 bases and J by 0 bases; unmatched bases: 16. The CDR3 here is CACRTCFGTSGPSYNEQFF. In nucleotides, the CDR3 is TGTGCCTGCCGAACATGCTTTGGGACTAGCGGACCCTCCTACAATGAGCAGTTCTTC. Complete variable domain (other parts from reference TRBV30 and TRBJ2-1): SQTIHQWPATLVQPVGSPLSLECTVEGTSNPNLYWYRQAAGRGLQLLFYSVGIGQISSEVPQNLSASRPQDRQFILSSKKLLLSDSGFYLCACRTCFGTSGPSYNEQFFGPGTRLTVL.

The V and J genes are TRBV14 and TRBJ2-5, with TRBD1 identical over 8 bases. V shed 4 bases, J shed 13 bases, and the junction held 14 bases outside the gene matches. Germline V gene sequence: CDR1 SGHDN, CDR2 FVKESK. The CDR3 runs to 14 residues. Here the CDR3 reads CASSPRRDRPSWYF. The CDR3 nucleotides are TGTGCCAGCAGCCCCCGGAGGGACAGGCCGTCTTGGTACTTC.

The chain joins TRBV5-5 to TRBJ1-5; TRBD1 matches 8 bases. The ends lost 0 bases at V and 3 bases at J; junction bases unmatched: 2. The CDR3 is 15 amino acids. Germline values: CDR1 SGHKS, CDR2 YYEKEE (reference sequence). The CDR3 loop reads CASSLGDRYNQPQHF. The CDR3 DNA reads TGTGCCAGCAGCTTGGGGGACAGGTACAATCAGCCCCAGCATTTT.

The chain carries TRBV6-4 and TRBJ2-2, with 15 positions matching TRBD2. V dropped 6 bases and J dropped 7; count of bases not matched to a gene: 6. This CDR3 contains 16 residues. Per germline, CDR1 MRHNA and CDR2 SNTAGT. CDR3 sequence: CASRPGTSGRNGELFF. CDR3 nucleotides: TGTGCCAGCAGGCCCGGGACTAGCGGGAGGAACGGGGAGCTGTTTTTT.

This chain uses TRBV6-5 with TRBJ1-2, with unresolved D. The CDR3 is 13 residues long. Trimming removed 4 bases from V and 0 bases from J, with 6 bases in between. Germline V gene data show CDR1 as MNHEY and CDR2 as SVGAGI. The CDR3 coding sequence is TGTGCCAGCAGTTCAGGCTCTAACTATGGCTACACCTTC. Its protein product is CASSSGSNYGYTF.

The rearrangement links TRBV27 to TRBJ1-2; the match to TRBD1 covers 10 bases. CDR3 length: 15 residues. Germline values: CDR1 MNHEY, CDR2 SMNVEV (reference sequence). After removal of 6 bases from V and 4 bases from J, the junction contained 8 bases not matched to a gene. Written as DNA, the CDR3 is TGTGCCAGCAGGGCGACAGGGGGCGGCTGCTATGGCTACACCTTC. It specifies CASRATGGGCYGYTF.

The chain has TRBV5-5 and TRBJ1-1; tentative D call: TRBD1 (5 bases). CDR1 is SGHKS and CDR2 is YYEKEE in the germline V gene (reference sequence). The CDR3 spans 10 residues. V was cut by 10 bases and J by 10 bases, with 14 bases left in between. Written as DNA, the CDR3 is TGTGCCTCCTACTCAGGGAGAGCTTTCTTT. It encodes CASYSGRAFF. The full variable domain, in which reference TRBV5-5 and TRBJ1-1 provide the parts outside the CDR3, is DAGVTQSPTHLIKTRGQQVTLRCSPISGHKSVSWYQQVLGQGPQFIFQYYEKEERGRGNFPDRFSARQFPNYSSELNVNALLLGDSALYLCASYSGRAFFGQGTRLTVV.

The chain links TRBV10-1 to TRBJ1-5, with D unresolved. The CDR3 runs 17 residues. V dropped 2 bases and J dropped 0 bases, with 14 bases sitting between them. Germline V gene data show CDR1 as WNHNN and CDR2 as SYGVQD (reference sequence). Written as DNA, the CDR3 is TGCGCCAGCAGTGAGCCGCATCCGGACGGTAGCAATCAGCCCCAGCATTTT. It translates to CASSEPHPDGSNQPQHF.

This clone was observed once. V is TRBV4-2 and J is TRBJ2-1; 12 nucleotides align to TRBD2. Germline assignment: CDR1 LGHNA and CDR2 YNFKEQ. The length of the CDR3 is 19 residues. V lost 0 bases and J lost 2; bases outside the gene matches: 8. In DNA, the CDR3 is TGTGCCAGCAGCCAAGAAAGCCCTAGCGGGAGGGCCGCCTACAATGAGCAGTTCTTC. It yields the protein CASSQESPSGRAAYNEQFF.

In nucleotides, the CDR3 is TGTGCCAGCTCACCATGGGGACAGGACTCCTACGAGCAGTACTTC. It codes for CASSPWGQDSYEQYF. The genes are TRBV18 and TRBJ2-7; the match to TRBD1 covers 8 bases. V was clipped by 2 bases and J by 0 bases; unmatched bases: 3. The CDR3 totals 15 residues. Germline CDR1 is KGHSH and CDR2 is LQKENI.

This chain links TRBV29-1 with TRBJ2-7; D call uncertain. V was cut by 5 bases and J by 0 bases, with 17 bases left in between. Germline V CDR1 and CDR2: SQVTM, ANQGSEA. The CDR3 loop spans 15 amino acids. This chain's CDR3 is CSVLLTPANSYEQYF. The CDR3 region has the DNA TGCAGCGTTTTACTGACCCCGGCGAACTCCTACGAGCAGTACTTC.

This clone appeared a single time. The chain couples TRBV9 to TRBJ2-2, with 10 bases matching TRBD1. With 2 bases clipped from V and 5 bases from J, the junction kept 9 bases outside the gene matches. The CDR3 totals 17 residues. Germline V gene lookup returns CDR1 SGDLS and CDR2 YYNGEE. The CDR3 DNA sequence: TGTGCCAGCAGCGTCCCTGGACAGGGGGGTTTGACCGGGGAGCTGTTTTTT. Amino acid sequence: CASSVPGQGGLTGELFF.

This clone was picked up one time. The chain uses TRBV4-1 and TRBJ2-5; TRBD1 or TRBD2 may be the D gene (7 bases each). This CDR3 region has 14 residues. Deletions cut 0 bases from V and 4 bases from J, with 9 bases between. CDR1 and CDR2 from the germline V gene are MGHRA and YSYEKL. CDR3 residues: CASSQDRGGETQYF. CDR3 coding DNA: TGCGCCAGCAGCCAAGACAGGGGGGGAGAGACCCAGTACTTC.

The gene calls are TRBV7-2 and TRBJ1-2, with a weak D call TRBD1 (6 bases). Germline CDR1 and CDR2: SGHTA and FQGNSA. CDR3 length equals 14 residues. Trimming removed 5 bases at V and 6 bases at J, with 16 bases between. The CDR3 is CASSIEGGANGYTF. DNA for the CDR3: TGTGCCAGCAGCATCGAAGGGGGGGCGAATGGCTACACCTTC.

The rearrangement links TRBV7-6 to TRBJ1-5; TRBD1 matches at 9 bases. The CDR3 loop spans 18 amino acids. After removal of 3 bases from V and 0 bases from J, the junction contained 9 bases not matched to a gene. CDR1 and CDR2 (germline): SGHVS, FNYEAQ. CDR3 nucleotide sequence: TGTGCCAGCAGCTTGGCCACAGGGGGCCCCTATAGCAATCAGCCCCAGCATTTT. Translated: CASSLATGGPYSNQPQHF.

This chain links TRBV5-5 with TRBJ1-2; TRBD1 is a possible D gene (5 bases). The germline gives CDR1 SGHKS, CDR2 YYEKEE (reference sequence). The CDR3 has 13 residues. The V end lost 3 bases, the J end lost 6 bases, and 12 bases lay between the germline ends. The DNA of the CDR3 is TGTGCCAGCAGCTCAGACAGAGGTGATGGCTACACCTTC. It encodes CASSSDRGDGYTF.

The rearrangement uses TRBV2 and TRBJ2-1; TRBD1 aligns across 9 bases. The germline V gene encodes CDR1 SNHLY and CDR2 FYNNEI. The CDR3 sequence is 14 residues long. V trimming: 6 bases; J trimming: 9 bases; junction bases outside the gene matches: 9. The CDR3 here is CASSPGQGIGEQFF. The DNA for the CDR3 is TGTGCCAGCAGCCCCGGACAGGGGATAGGTGAGCAGTTCTTC.

The chain carries TRBV6-6 and TRBJ2-1; D is unresolved. V was clipped by 9 bases and J by 0 bases, with 12 bases between them. Per the germline V gene, CDR1 is MNHNY and CDR2 is SVGAGI (reference sequence). The CDR3 contains 14 residues. The CDR3 here is CASSSLPSYNEQFF. DNA of the CDR3: TGTGCCAGTTCATCCTTACCCTCCTACAATGAGCAGTTCTTC.

This chain joins TRBV4-3 and TRBJ1-2, with 8 bases that match TRBD1. CDR3 length equals 16 residues. Germline CDR1 LGHNA, CDR2 YSLEER. J gave up 7 bases and V 5 bases, and 15 bases lay outside the gene matches. The CDR3: CASSWWDRLYSSGYTF. DNA for the CDR3: TGCGCCAGCAGCTGGTGGGACAGGCTCTATAGTAGTGGCTACACCTTC.

The chain carries TRBV30 and TRBJ1-6, with 7 bases aligning to TRBD1. The CDR3 has 20 amino acids. V lost 1 base to trimming and J lost 3 bases; unmatched junction nucleotides: 18. CDR1 and CDR2 from the germline V gene are GTSNPN and SVGIG (reference sequence). This CDR3 reads CAWSDPGQQDSQDYNSPLHF. The DNA of the CDR3 is TGTGCCTGGAGTGACCCGGGACAGCAAGACTCCCAAGACTATAATTCACCCCTCCACTTT. The full variable domain, completed using reference TRBV30 and TRBJ1-6, is SQTIHQWPATLVQPVGSPLSLECTVEGTSNPNLYWYRQAAGRGLQLLFYSVGIGQISSEVPQNLSASRPQDRQFILSSKKLLLSDSGFYLCAWSDPGQQDSQDYNSPLHFGNGTRLTVT.

This chain connects TRBV11-2 to TRBJ2-7, with 16 nucleotides matching TRBD2. The trim removed 1 base at V and 4 bases at J, leaving 7 bases unmatched. This CDR3 region has 18 residues. CDR1 and CDR2 (germline): SGHAT, FQNNGV. Here the CDR3 reads CASSLAPGLAGGPYEQYF. For the CDR3, the DNA is TGTGCCAGCAGCTTAGCGCCGGGACTAGCGGGAGGGCCTTACGAGCAGTACTTC.

The chain links TRBV19 to TRBJ1-5; D gene unclear. The CDR3 totals 17 residues. In germline, CDR1 is LNHDA, CDR2 SQIVND (reference sequence). V lost 1 base to trimming and J lost 4 bases, with 17 bases between them. The CDR3 bases are TGTGCCAGTAGTATAGGGGCAAAGGGCCATCAGAATCAGCCCCAGCATTTT. It codes for CASSIGAKGHQNQPQHF.

The chain has TRBV7-2 and TRBJ1-1; D unresolved. This CDR3 comprises 14 residues. With 3 bases removed from V and 0 bases from J, the gap between germline ends came to 8 bases. In germline, CDR1 is SGHTA, CDR2 FQGNSA. The CDR3 spells CASSLHGMNTEAFF. The CDR3 coding sequence is TGTGCCAGCAGCTTGCACGGTATGAACACTGAAGCTTTCTTT. Looking up the rest from reference TRBV7-2 and TRBJ1-1 gives the full variable domain: GAGVSQSPSNKVTEKGKDVELRCDPISGHTALYWYRQSLGQGLEFLIYFQGNSAPDKSGLPSDRFSAERTGGSVSTLTIQRTQQEDSAVYLCASSLHGMNTEAFFGQGTRLTVV.

CDR3 in DNA: TGTGCCAGCAGCCAAACGGGGATGACCGGGGAGCTGTTTTTT. This encodes CASSQTGMTGELFF. The chain carries TRBV14 and TRBJ2-2, with D possibly being TRBD2 (5 bases). V gave up 2 bases and J gave up 5 bases, with 9 bases separating them. There are 14 residues in the CDR3. The V gene's germline CDR1 is SGHDN and CDR2 FVKESK. Looking up the rest from reference TRBV14 and TRBJ2-2 gives the full variable domain: EAGVTQFPSHSVIEKGQTVTLRCDPISGHDNLYWYRRVMGKEIKFLLHFVKESKQDESGMPNNRFLAERTGGTYSTLKVQPAELEDSGVYFCASSQTGMTGELFFGEGSRLTVL.

The rearrangement links TRBV29-1 to TRBJ1-2, with 12 bases fitting TRBD1. The V segment lost 2 bases and the J segment 7 bases; nucleotides outside the gene matches: 8. Germline-derived CDR1 and CDR2 are SQVTM and ANQGSEA. CDR3 length equals 15 residues. The CDR3 is CSVELKGQGAVGYTF. The DNA for the CDR3 is TGCAGCGTTGAATTAAAGGGACAGGGGGCGGTTGGCTACACCTTC.

The chain joins TRBV29-1 to TRBJ2-5; D may be TRBD1 (6 bases). V lost 6 bases to trimming and J lost 5 bases, with 16 bases between them. The CDR3 runs to 13 residues. Germline values: CDR1 SQVTM, CDR2 ANQGSEA. This CDR3 reads CSVNRVKGETQYF. The CDR3 region has the DNA TGCAGCGTCAACAGGGTTAAGGGGGAGACCCAGTACTTC.